This T cell receptor beta chain comes out of a study of shared clonotypes between healthy human individuals. Study-wide context: The cohort had a couple of women and a few men, ages 18 to 49. The plates for each donor numbered three CD4 naive, three CD4 memory, two CD8 naive and one CD8 memory.

Donors, healthy HIV-negative adults, lacked recent acute infections or vaccinations. Profiled with immunoSEQ multiplex PCR; TCRdb holds only in-frame clones, not every one. The sample has around 700,000 clones, about 74% seen once. Germline assignment: CDR1 LNHNV and CDR2 YYDKDF (reference sequence). CDR3 size: 13 residues. V shed 8 bases and J 11 bases; nucleotides not matched to a gene: 9. The sample comprised memory CD4+ T cells sorted from blood. Subset given: CD45RA-negative fraction. This TCR was recovered from a woman in her thirties in good health. The rearrangement uses TRBV15 and TRBJ1-1, with 12 bases that match TRBD1. This CDR3 reads CATQSGQGATAFF. CDR3 bases: TGTGCCACCCAGTCGGGACAGGGGGCAACCGCTTTCTTT.